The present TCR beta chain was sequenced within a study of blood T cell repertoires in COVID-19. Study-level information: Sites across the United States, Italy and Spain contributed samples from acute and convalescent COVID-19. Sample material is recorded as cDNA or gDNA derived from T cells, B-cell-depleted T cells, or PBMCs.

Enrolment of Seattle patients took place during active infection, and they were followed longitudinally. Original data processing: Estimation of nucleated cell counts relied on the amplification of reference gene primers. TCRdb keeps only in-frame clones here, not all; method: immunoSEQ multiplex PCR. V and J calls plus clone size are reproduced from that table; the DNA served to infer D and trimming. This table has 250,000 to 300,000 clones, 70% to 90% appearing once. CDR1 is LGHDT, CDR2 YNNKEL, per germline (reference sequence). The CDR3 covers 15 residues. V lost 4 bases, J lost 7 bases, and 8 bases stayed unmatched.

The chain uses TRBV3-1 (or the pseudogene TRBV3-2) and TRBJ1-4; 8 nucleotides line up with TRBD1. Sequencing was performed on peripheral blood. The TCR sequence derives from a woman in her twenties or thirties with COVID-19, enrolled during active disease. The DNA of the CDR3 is TGTGCCAGCAGCCGGGGGGGAACAGGGGGTGAAAAACTGTTTTTT. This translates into CASSRGGTGGEKLFF.